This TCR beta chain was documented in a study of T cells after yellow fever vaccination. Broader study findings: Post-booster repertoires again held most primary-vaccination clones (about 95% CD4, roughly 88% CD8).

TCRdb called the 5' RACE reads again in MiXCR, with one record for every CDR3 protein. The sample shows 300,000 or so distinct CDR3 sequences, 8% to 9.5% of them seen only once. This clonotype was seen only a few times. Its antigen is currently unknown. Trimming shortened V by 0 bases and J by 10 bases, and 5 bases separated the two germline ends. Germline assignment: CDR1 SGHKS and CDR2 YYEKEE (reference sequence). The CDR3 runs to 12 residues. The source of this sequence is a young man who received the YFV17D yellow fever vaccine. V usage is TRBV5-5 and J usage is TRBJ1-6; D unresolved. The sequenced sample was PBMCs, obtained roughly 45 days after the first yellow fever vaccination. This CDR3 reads CASSLDLSPLHF. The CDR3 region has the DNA TGTGCCAGCAGCTTGGACCTATCACCCCTCCACTTT.